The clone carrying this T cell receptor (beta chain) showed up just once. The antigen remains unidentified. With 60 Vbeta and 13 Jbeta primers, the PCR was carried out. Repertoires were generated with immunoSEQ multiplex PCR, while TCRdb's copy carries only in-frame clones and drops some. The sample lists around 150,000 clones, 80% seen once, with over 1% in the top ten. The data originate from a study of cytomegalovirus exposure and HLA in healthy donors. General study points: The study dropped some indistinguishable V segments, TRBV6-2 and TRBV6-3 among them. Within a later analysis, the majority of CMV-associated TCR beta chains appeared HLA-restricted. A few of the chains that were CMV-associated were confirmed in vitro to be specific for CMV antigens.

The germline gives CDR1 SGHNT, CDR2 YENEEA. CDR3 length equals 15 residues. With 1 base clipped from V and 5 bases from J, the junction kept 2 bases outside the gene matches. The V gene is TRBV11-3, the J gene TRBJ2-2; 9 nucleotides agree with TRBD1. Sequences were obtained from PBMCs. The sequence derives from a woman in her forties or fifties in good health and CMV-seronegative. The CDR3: CASSLGQGETGELFF. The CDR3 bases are TGTGCCAGCAGCTTAGGACAGGGGGAAACCGGGGAGCTGTTTTTT.